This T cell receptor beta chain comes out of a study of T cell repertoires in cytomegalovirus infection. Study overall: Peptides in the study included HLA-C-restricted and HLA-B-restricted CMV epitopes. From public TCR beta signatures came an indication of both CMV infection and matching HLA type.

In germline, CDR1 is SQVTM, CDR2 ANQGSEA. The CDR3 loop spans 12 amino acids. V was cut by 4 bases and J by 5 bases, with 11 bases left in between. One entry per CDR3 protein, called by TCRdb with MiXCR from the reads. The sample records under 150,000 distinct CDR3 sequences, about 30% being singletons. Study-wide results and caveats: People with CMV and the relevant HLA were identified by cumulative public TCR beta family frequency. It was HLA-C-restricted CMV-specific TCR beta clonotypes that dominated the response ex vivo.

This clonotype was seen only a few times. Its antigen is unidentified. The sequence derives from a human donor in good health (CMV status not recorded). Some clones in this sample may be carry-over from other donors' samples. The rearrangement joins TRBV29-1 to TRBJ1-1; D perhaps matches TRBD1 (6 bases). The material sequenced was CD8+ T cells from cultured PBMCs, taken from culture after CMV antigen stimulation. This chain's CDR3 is CSVALQGTEAFF. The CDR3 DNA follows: TGCAGCGTTGCCCTACAGGGTACTGAAGCTTTCTTT. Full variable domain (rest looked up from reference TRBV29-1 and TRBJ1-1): SAVISQKPSRDICQRGTSLTIQCQVDSQVTMMFWYRQQPGQSLTLIATANQGSEATYESGFVIDKFPISRPNLTFSTLTVSNMSPEDSSIYLCSVALQGTEAFFGQGTRLTVV.